This T cell receptor (beta chain) was observed in a study of blood T cell repertoires in COVID-19 (dated by TCRdb to 2019 to 2021). As for the study more broadly: Samples from collaborators originated in the United States, Italy and Spain and spanned both the acute and convalescent phases of COVID-19. The material from the prospective study consisted of cDNA or gDNA derived from T cells, B-cell-depleted T cells, or PBMCs. Deeply sampled blood TCRbeta repertoires from subjects exposed to, actively infected with, or recovered from COVID-19 were included in the dataset. The repertoires were released in a freely available public database intended as a resource for research on the immune response to SARS-CoV-2. Samples came from the ongoing ImmuneRACE study (first 160 participants) plus 1,254 subjects from 6 global collaborators. Sample metadata almost always included a de-identified subject ID, COVID-19 status, age in years and sex. Where HLA class I and class II types were available, the types were taken from metadata supplied by the sample provider, not from assay-based typing. Findings and caveats that apply to the study as a whole: How much clinical and demographic metadata was included differed by source and by participant, and the metadata was provided uncurated.

There are a few counts of this clone. Its specific antigen is unknown. It has no much larger one-base neighbor in the sample; base qualities were not kept. TCRbeta CDR3 regions were amplified from genomic DNA by means of the immunoSEQ Assay, a bias-controlled multiplex PCR. For the original study's pipeline: Nucleated cell counts per sample were estimated from amplification of reference gene primers within the assay. To quantify the absolute abundance of each unique TCRbeta CDR3 rearrangement, sequence reads were collapsed and filtered. For each sample, productive Simpson clonality was calculated as the square root of Simpson's diversity index across productive rearrangements. Entries here come from immuneACCESS through TCRdb and include only in-frame sequences with V and J called. Some clones fail to appear in such tables; in the studies checked, an unresolved V gene covers under half of the shortfall, and the cause of the remainder is unknown. V and J calls and clone size follow that table, whereas D and trimming were derived from the DNA. Here the sample has 93,000 or so clones; about 90% occur a single time. Approximately 3.4% of the sample is held by the ten biggest clonotypes.

Spanning cysteine to phenylalanine, the CDR3 consists of 15 amino acids. Solely the CDR3 DNA is kept, with 45 bases framed from the first base. Sequences KGHSH (CDR1) and LQKENI (CDR2) are obtained from the germline V gene. Clipping removes 5 bases from V and 6 bases from J, with 11 as the unmatched junction base count. Whole blood was collected in K2EDTA tubes by collaborating institutions according to the institutions' own protocols. For TCRbeta analysis, collaborator samples were shipped as frozen whole blood, as isolated PBMCs, or as DNA extracted from either sample type. The sample consisted of peripheral blood. The chain joins TRBV18 to TRBJ1-2; 8 bases in the middle match TRBD1. This TCR came from a woman in her fifties or sixties with acute or convalescent COVID-19. CDR3 protein: CASSSAPGQAHGYTF. The bases are TGTGCCAGCTCATCCGCCCCGGGACAGGCTCATGGCTACACCTTC.